This is a list of T cell receptor beta chains from one sample in a study of early T cells in non-severe SARS-CoV-2 infection. TCRdb analysed the 5' RACE reads with MiXCR anew, one entry per CDR3 protein. This sample has approximately 100,000 distinct CDR3 sequences, with approximately 11% found just once. Sequencing used whole blood. The receptor set was obtained from an adult who was a healthcare worker with PCR-confirmed SARS-CoV-2 infection or an uninfected control (not recorded which). Both conserved end residues are part of each CDR3. D genes are given only for firm matches. The size entry is marked missing in some rows and otherwise reads once, few, many or a size class.

j_call v_call d_call clone_size cdr3_aa cdr3_nt
TRBJ1-1 TRBV5-5 NA many CASVPTGRQNMNTEAFF TGTGCCAGCGTACCCACAGGGCGGCAGAACATGAACACTGAAGCTTTCTTT
TRBJ1-1 TRBV5-1 TRBD1 many CASSSGQALGTEAFF TGCGCCAGCAGCTCGGGACAGGCCTTGGGTACTGAAGCTTTCTTT
TRBJ1-6 TRBV20-1 TRBD1 many CSAGGAQGADNSPLHF TGCAGTGCTGGAGGGGCACAGGGGGCGGATAATTCACCCCTCCACTTT
TRBJ2-2 TRBV7-2 NA many CASSRTRALRAGELFF TGTGCCAGCAGCCGAACTAGGGCCCTCCGGGCCGGGGAGCTGTTTTTT
TRBJ2-7 TRBV7-3 NA many CASSLMSGSYEQYF TGTGCCAGCAGCTTAATGTCAGGATCCTACGAGCAGTACTTC
TRBJ1-1 TRBV6-5 NA many CASSWGGGAFF TGTGCCAGCAGCTGGGGGGGTGGCGCTTTCTTT
TRBJ2-3 TRBV27 NA few CASSARGTQYF TGTGCCAGCAGTGCTAGGGGGACGCAGTATTTT
TRBJ1-2 TRBV7-8 TRBD1 NA CASSLLPPRGSYGYTF TGTGCCAGCAGCCTCCTGCCGCCCAGGGGGAGCTATGGCTACACCTTC
TRBJ2-3 TRBV30 TRBD2 NA CAWSSLAGYTDTQYF TGTGCCTGGAGTTCACTAGCGGGATACACAGATACGCAGTATTTT
TRBJ2-7 TRBV15 TRBD2 NA CATSRDRPGGSYEQYF TGTGCCACCAGCAGAGATCGCCCGGGAGGCTCCTACGAGCAGTACTTC
TRBJ2-2 TRBV24-1 TRBD1 few CATSDPGTGGRRELFF TGTGCCACCAGTGATCCCGGGACAGGGGGTAGGAGGGAGCTGTTTTTT
TRBJ1-5 TRBV6-1 NA few CASSENPNQPQHF TGTGCCAGCAGTGAAAATCCCAATCAGCCCCAGCATTTT
TRBJ2-2 TRBV2 TRBD1 many CATQGQAANTGELFF TGTGCCACCCAAGGACAGGCTGCGAACACCGGGGAGCTGTTTTTT
TRBJ2-7 TRBV19 NA NA CASSIPGSGEQYF TGTGCCAGTAGTATACCGGGGTCCGGGGAGCAGTACTTC
TRBJ2-1 TRBV10-2 TRBD2 NA CASSATGLAGEESIYEQFF TGCGCCAGCAGTGCCACGGGACTAGCGGGAGAGGAATCTATCTATGAGCAGTTCTTC
TRBJ1-6 TRBV20-1 NA NA CSAQQGRGSAPLHF TGCAGTGCTCAACAGGGTAGGGGTAGTGCACCCCTCCACTTT
TRBJ1-1 TRBV2 NA NA CASSEARNTEAFF TGTGCCAGCAGTGAAGCGAGGAACACTGAAGCTTTCTTT
TRBJ1-1 TRBV27 TRBD1 NA CASSLLAGGGTEAFF TGTGCCAGCAGTTTACTTGCAGGGGGAGGCACTGAAGCTTTCTTT
TRBJ2-3 TRBV6-2/TRBV6-3 TRBD1 many CASSPRDSRGYF TGTGCCAGCAGTCCACGGGACAGCAGAGGGTATTTT
TRBJ1-1 TRBV5-1 NA NA CASSGDRMNTEAFF TGCGCCAGCAGCGGCGACAGGATGAACACTGAAGCTTTCTTT
TRBJ2-2 TRBV5-1 NA many CASREKDPYTGELFF TGCGCCAGCAGGGAAAAGGATCCGTACACCGGGGAGCTGTTTTTT
TRBJ2-2 TRBV10-1 NA many CASSVTANTGELFF TGCGCCAGCAGTGTAACGGCGAACACCGGGGAGCTGTTTTTT
TRBJ2-5 TRBV9 NA NA CASSVDQGRQETQYF TGTGCCAGCAGCGTAGACCAGGGGAGGCAAGAGACCCAGTACTTC
TRBJ2-6 TRBV6-1 NA many CASGRTSGANVLTF TGTGCCAGCGGTAGAACGTCTGGGGCCAACGTCCTGACTTTC
TRBJ1-2 TRBV14 NA many CASSRTVYGYTF TGTGCCAGCAGCCGAACGGTCTATGGCTACACCTTC
TRBJ1-2 TRBV12-3/TRBV12-4 TRBD1 NA CASSPRDSRYGYTF TGTGCCAGCAGTCCCCGGGACAGCCGCTATGGCTACACCTTC
TRBJ2-1 TRBV6-5 TRBD1 many CASSYHIQRTGSIWSYNEQFF TGTGCCAGCAGTTATCATATCCAGCGGACAGGGTCGATTTGGTCCTACAATGAGCAGTTCTTC
TRBJ2-1 TRBV29-1 TRBD2 NA CSVDPSSGMDEQFF TGCAGCGTTGACCCTTCTAGCGGGATGGATGAGCAGTTCTTC
TRBJ2-1 TRBV5-1 NA NA CASSLDLNYNEQFF TGCGCCAGCAGCTTGGACCTTAACTACAATGAGCAGTTCTTC
TRBJ1-2 TRBV28 NA many CASTLNQDYGYTF TGTGCCAGCACCCTAAACCAGGACTATGGCTACACCTTC
TRBJ1-2 TRBV18 TRBD1 few CASSWDRNRANYGYTF TGTGCCAGCTCTTGGGACAGAAACAGAGCTAACTATGGCTACACCTTC
TRBJ1-1 TRBV29-1 NA many CSVEDARVRTEAFF TGCAGCGTTGAAGATGCTCGCGTTCGGACTGAAGCTTTCTTT
TRBJ2-3 TRBV5-5 TRBD1 NA CASTLRDRSTDTQYF TGTGCCAGCACCCTCCGGGACAGGAGCACAGATACGCAGTATTTT
TRBJ2-7 TRBV5-6 NA NA CASSLALTSDEQYF TGTGCCAGCAGCTTGGCCCTGACTAGTGACGAGCAGTACTTC
TRBJ1-1 TRBV4-1 NA few CASSQVGTLDTEAFF TGCGCCAGCAGCCAAGTGGGGACACTAGACACTGAAGCTTTCTTT
TRBJ1-2 TRBV5-1 NA few CASSWDGRNYTF TGCGCCAGCAGCTGGGACGGACGTAACTACACCTTC
TRBJ2-7 TRBV20-1 TRBD2 few CSARDPSGASYEQYF TGCAGTGCTAGAGATCCTAGCGGGGCCTCCTACGAGCAGTACTTC
TRBJ1-1 TRBV27 NA many CATQKIVGGGYNTEAFF TGTGCCACCCAGAAAATAGTGGGGGGCGGGTACAACACTGAAGCTTTCTTT
TRBJ1-5 TRBV20-1 NA NA CSARAGNSNQPQHF TGCAGTGCTAGGGCCGGGAATAGCAATCAGCCCCAGCATTTT
TRBJ1-2 TRBV7-3 NA few CASSLSPDREGYGYTF TGTGCCAGCAGCTTAAGTCCGGACCGAGAGGGCTATGGCTACACCTTC